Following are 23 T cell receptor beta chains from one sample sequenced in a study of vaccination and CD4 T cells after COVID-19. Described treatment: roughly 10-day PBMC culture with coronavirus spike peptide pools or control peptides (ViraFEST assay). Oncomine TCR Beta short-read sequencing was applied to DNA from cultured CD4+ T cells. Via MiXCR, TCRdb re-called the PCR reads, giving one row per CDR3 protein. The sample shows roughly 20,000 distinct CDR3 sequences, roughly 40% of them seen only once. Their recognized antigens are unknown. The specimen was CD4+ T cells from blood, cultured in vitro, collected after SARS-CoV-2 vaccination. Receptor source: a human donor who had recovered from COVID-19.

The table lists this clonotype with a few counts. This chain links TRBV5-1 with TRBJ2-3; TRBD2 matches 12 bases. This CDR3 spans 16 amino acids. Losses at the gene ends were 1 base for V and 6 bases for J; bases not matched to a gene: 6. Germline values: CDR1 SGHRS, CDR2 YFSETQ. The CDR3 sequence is CASSLSASGGADTQYF. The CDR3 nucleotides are TGCGCCAGCAGCTTGTCGGCTAGCGGGGGGGCGGATACGCAGTATTTT.

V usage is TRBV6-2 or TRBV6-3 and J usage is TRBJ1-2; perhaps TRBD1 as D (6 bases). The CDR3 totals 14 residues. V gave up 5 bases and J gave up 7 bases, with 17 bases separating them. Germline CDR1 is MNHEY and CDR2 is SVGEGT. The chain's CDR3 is CASSTRWGARGYTF. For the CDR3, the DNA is TGTGCCAGCAGTACTAGGTGGGGGGCGCGTGGCTACACCTTC.

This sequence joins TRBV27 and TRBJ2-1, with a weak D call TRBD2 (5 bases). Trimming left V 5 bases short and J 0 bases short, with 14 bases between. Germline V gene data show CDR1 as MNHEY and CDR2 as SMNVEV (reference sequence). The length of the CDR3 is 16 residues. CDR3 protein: CASSHLSGSSYNEQFF. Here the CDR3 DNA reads TGTGCCAGCAGTCATCTTTCGGGGAGCTCCTACAATGAGCAGTTCTTC.

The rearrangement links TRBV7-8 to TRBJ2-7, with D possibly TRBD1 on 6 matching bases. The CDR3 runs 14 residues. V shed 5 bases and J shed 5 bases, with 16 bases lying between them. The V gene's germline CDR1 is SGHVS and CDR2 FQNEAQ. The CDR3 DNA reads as TGTGCCAGCAGCGCAGGACAGTTTTTCAACGAGCAGTACTTC. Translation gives CASSAGQFFNEQYF.

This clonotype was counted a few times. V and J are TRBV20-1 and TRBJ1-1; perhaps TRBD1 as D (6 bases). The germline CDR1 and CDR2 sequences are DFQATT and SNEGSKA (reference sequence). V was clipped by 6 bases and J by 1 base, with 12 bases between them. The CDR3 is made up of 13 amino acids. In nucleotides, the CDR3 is TGCAGTGCGGAGGGGGAACGGAACACTGAAGCTTTCTTT. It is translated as CSAEGERNTEAFF.

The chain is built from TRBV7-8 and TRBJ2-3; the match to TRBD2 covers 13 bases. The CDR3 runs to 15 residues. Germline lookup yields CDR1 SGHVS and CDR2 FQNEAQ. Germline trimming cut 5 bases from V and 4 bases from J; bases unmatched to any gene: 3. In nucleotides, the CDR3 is TGTGCCAGCAGCCTTACTAGCGGGGGGGCAGATACGCAGTATTTT. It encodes CASSLTSGGADTQYF.

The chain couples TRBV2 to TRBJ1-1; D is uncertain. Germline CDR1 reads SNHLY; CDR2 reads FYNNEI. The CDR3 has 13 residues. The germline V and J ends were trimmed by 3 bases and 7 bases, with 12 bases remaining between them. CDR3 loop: CASSELRTDEAFF. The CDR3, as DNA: TGTGCCAGCAGTGAGTTAAGGACCGATGAAGCTTTCTTT.

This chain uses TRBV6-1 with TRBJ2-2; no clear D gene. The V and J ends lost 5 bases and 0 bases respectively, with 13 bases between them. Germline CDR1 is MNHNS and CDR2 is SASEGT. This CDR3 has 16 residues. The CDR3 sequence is CASSPRLLANTGELFF. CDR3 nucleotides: TGTGCCAGCAGTCCGAGACTCCTGGCGAACACCGGGGAGCTGTTTTTT.

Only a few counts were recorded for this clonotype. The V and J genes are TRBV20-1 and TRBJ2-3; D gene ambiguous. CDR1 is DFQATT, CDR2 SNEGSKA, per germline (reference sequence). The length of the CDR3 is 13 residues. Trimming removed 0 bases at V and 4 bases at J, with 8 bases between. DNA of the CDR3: TGCAGTGCTAGAGATGCCGGGCCAGATACGCAGTATTTT. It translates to CSARDAGPDTQYF.

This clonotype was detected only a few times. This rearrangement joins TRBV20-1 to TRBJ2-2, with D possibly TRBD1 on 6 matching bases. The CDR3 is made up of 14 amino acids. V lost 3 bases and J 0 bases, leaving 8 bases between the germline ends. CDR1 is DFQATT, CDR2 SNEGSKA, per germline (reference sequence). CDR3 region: CSASRGTNTGELFF. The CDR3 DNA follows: TGCAGTGCTAGTAGGGGGACGAACACCGGGGAGCTGTTTTTT.

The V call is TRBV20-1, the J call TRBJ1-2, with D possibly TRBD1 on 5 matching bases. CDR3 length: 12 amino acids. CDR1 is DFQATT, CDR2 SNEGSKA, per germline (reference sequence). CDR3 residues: CRAGRENYGYTF. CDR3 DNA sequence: TGCAGGGCGGGGCGGGAAAACTATGGCTACACCTTC.

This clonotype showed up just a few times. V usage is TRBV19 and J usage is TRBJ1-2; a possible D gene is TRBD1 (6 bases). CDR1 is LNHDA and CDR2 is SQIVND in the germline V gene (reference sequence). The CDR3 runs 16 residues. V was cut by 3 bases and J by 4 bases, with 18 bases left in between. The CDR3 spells CASSIRVGGYSYGYTF. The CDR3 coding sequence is TGTGCCAGTAGTATCCGCGTGGGGGGCTATAGCTATGGCTACACCTTC.

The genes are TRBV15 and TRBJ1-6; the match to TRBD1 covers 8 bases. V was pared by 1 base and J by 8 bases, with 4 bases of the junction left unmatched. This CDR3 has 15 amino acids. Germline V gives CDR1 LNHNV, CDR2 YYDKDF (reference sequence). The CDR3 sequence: CATSRVDRGHSPLHF. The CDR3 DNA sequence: TGTGCCACCAGCAGAGTCGACAGGGGACATTCACCCCTCCACTTT.

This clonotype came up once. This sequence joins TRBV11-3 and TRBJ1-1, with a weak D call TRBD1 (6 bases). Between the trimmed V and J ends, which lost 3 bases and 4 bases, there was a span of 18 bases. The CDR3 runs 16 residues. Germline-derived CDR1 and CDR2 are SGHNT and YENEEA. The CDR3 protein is CASSFSSGAGVTEAFF. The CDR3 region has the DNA TGTGCCAGCAGCTTCTCGTCAGGGGCGGGAGTCACTGAAGCTTTCTTT.

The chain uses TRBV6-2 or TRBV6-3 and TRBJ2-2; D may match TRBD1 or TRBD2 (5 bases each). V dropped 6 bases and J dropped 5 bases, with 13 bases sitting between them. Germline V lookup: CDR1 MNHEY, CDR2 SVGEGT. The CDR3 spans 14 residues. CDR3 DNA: TGTGCCAGCAGCACCCGAGGGGAGACCGGGGAGCTGTTTTTT. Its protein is CASSTRGETGELFF.

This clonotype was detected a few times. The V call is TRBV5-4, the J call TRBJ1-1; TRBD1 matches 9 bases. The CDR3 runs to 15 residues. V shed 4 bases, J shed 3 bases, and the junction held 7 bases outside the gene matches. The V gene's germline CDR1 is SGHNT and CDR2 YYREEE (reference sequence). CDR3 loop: CASSVGQGQDTEAFF. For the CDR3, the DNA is TGTGCCAGCAGCGTCGGACAGGGGCAAGACACTGAAGCTTTCTTT.

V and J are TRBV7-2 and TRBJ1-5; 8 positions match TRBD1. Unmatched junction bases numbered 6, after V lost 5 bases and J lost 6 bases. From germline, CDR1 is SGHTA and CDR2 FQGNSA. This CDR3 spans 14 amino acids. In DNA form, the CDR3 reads TGTGCCAGCAGCCTCAGGGGGCGCGGTCAGCCCCAGCATTTT. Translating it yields CASSLRGRGQPQHF.

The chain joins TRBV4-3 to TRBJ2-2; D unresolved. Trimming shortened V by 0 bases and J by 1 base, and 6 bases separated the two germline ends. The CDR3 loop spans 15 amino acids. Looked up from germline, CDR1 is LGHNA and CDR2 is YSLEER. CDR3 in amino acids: CASSQDSQNTGELFF. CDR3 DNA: TGCGCCAGCAGCCAAGACAGCCAGAACACCGGGGAGCTGTTTTTT.

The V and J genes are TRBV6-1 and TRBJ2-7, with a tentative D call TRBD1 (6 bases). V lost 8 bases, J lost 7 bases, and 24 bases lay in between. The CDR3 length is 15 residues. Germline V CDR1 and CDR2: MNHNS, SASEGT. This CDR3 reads CASPGEKGDVQEQYF. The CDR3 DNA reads TGTGCCAGCCCCGGGGAAAAGGGGGATGTTCAAGAGCAGTACTTC.

The CDR3 DNA reads as TGTGCCAGCAGCCAAGAGTTGGTGGGGAACTACGAGCAGTACTTC. Its protein is CASSQELVGNYEQYF. This chain joins TRBV4-2 and TRBJ2-7, with D unresolved. V lost 0 bases and J lost 3, with 12 bases in between. The CDR3 length is 15 residues. The V gene's germline CDR1 is LGHNA and CDR2 YNFKEQ.

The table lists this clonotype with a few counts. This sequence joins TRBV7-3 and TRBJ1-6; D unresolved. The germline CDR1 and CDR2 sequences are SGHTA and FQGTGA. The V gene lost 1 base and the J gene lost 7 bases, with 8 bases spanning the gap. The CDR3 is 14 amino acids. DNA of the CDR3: TGTGCCAGCAGCTTAAGCGGGAAGAATTCACCCCTCCACTTT. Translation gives CASSLSGKNSPLHF.

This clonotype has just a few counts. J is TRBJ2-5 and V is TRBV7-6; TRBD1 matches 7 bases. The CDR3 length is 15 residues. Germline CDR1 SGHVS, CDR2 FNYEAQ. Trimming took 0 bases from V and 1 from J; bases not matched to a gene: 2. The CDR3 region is CASSLANRGQETQYF. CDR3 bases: TGTGCCAGCAGCTTAGCGAACAGGGGCCAAGAGACCCAGTACTTC.

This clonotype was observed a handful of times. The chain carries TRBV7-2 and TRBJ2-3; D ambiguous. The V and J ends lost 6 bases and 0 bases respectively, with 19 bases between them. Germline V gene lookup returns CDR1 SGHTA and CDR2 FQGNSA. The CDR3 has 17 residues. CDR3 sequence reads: CASSYLIDSTSTDTQYF. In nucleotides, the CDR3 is TGTGCCAGCAGTTATTTGATCGACTCTACTAGCACAGATACGCAGTATTTT.